The source of this T cell receptor (beta chain) is a study of low-dose radiotherapy and immunotherapy resistance in tumors. Overall study context: On an every-two-weeks schedule, patients received intravenous nivolumab 240 mg, along with ipilimumab 1 mg/kg every six weeks.

Regarding time point: before trial treatment. Patients with advanced, tumor-infiltrating lymphocyte-negative solid tumors were eligible. This clonotype appeared many times. Germline V CDR1 and CDR2: SGHRS, YFSETQ. V lost 6 bases and J 2 bases, leaving 15 bases between the germline ends. This CDR3 contains 14 residues. Gene-specific TRAV and TRBV primers were used for first-strand cDNA, covering alpha and beta chains. TCR amplification used approximately 19 PCR cycles, a constant-region primer and a V-primer adapter. Each CDR3 protein is one row after TCRdb ran MiXCR on the reads. The sample consists of tens of thousands of distinct CDR3 sequences, about a sixth of them appearing once.

This sample comprised PBMCs, obtained before treatment. The clonotype comes from a male donor with prostate cancer. The V and J genes are TRBV5-1 and TRBJ2-7; D might be TRBD1 (6 bases). CDR3 DNA: TGCGCCAGCACCCGTGACGGACAGACCTACGAGCAGTACTTC. Translating it yields CASTRDGQTYEQYF.